This T cell receptor beta chain was obtained from a study of cytomegalovirus exposure and HLA in healthy donors. Trimming stripped 3 bases from V and 1 base from J, with 13 bases between. This CDR3 is 15 amino acids long. Germline-derived CDR1 and CDR2 are SEHNR and FQNEAQ (reference sequence). Only one count was recorded for this clone. Vbeta (60) and Jbeta (13) primers were used in the PCR. Using immunoSEQ multiplex PCR, the repertoire was profiled, and TCRdb retains in-frame clones only, with some absent. The table includes some 62,000 clones, approximately 87% detected once. The rearrangement joins TRBV7-9 to TRBJ2-7; perhaps TRBD1 as D (5 bases). The receptor's source is a young man in good health and CMV-seronegative. Sequencing input: PBMCs. CDR3 in amino acids: CASSLSLDSSYEQYF. The DNA for the CDR3 is TGTGCCAGCAGCTTGAGTCTTGACAGTTCCTACGAGCAGTACTTC.